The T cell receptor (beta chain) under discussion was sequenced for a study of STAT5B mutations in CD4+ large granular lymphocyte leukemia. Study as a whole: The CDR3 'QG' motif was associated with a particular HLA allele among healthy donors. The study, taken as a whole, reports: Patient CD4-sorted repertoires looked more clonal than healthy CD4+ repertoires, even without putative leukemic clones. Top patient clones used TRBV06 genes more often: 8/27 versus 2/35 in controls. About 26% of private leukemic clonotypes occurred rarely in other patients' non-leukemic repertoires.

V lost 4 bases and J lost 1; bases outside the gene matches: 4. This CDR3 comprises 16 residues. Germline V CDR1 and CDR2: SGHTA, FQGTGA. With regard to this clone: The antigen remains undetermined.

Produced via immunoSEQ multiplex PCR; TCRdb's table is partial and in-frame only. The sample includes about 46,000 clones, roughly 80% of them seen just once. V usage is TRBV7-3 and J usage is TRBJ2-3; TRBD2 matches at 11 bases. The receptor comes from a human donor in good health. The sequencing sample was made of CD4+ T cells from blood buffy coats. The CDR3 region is CASSSLAGGGTDTQYF. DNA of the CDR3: TGTGCCAGCAGCTCTCTAGCGGGGGGAGGCACAGATACGCAGTATTTT.